This T cell receptor (beta chain) was sequenced for a study of human T cells and chemical hapten exposure. About the research overall: Upper inner arm skin measuring roughly 2 cm by roughly 2 cm received 2% DPC for sensitization.

TCRdb re-called the RACE reads through MiXCR, storing one row per CDR3 protein. Of approximately 100,000 distinct CDR3 sequences in the sample, around 9.5% are singletons; the top ten hold roughly 3.5%. Time point reported: pre-sensitization, week 0. Described treatment: therapeutic diphenylcyclopropenone sensitization with weekly scalp DPC. The CDR3 runs 14 residues. Trimming took 3 bases from V and 5 from J; bases not matched to a gene: 7. Germline CDR1 reads GTSNPN; CDR2 reads SVGIG (reference sequence). The gene calls are TRBV30 and TRBJ1-1, with TRBD1 identical over 9 bases. The sample here was whole blood, taken in connection with sensitization to the hapten diphenylcyclopropenone (DPC). This TCR derives from a woman aged 40 to 50 with alopecia areata. Some clones in this sample may be carry-over from other donors' samples. CDR3 nucleotide sequence: TGTGCCTGGAGATACGGGACAGGGAAAACTGAAGCTTTCTTT. It translates to CAWRYGTGKTEAFF.